This TCR beta chain stems from a study of response to subunit inactivated influenza vaccine. This CDR3 contains 15 residues. Unmatched junction bases numbered 1, after V lost 3 bases and J lost 5 bases. Germline-derived CDR1 and CDR2 are SGHDT and YYEEEE. This clonotype has only a few counts. TCRdb called the RT-PCR reads again in MiXCR, with one record for every CDR3 protein. The profile shows 800,000 or so distinct CDR3 sequences, 21% of them singletons. The receptor's source is a man aged 45-65 years who received an inactivated influenza vaccine. Sample: PBMCs from blood, taken around 5 days after vaccination. This chain uses TRBV5-6 with TRBJ2-2; 13 bases agree with TRBD2. The CDR3 DNA reads TGTGCCAGCAGCTGGACTAGCGGGAGAACCGGGGAGCTGTTTTTT. Its translation is CASSWTSGRTGELFF.